This T cell receptor (beta chain) emerged from a study of T cells after yellow fever vaccination. Notes on the study in general: Weaker, the secondary response peaked sooner, at day 5 versus 15. It was a small share of clonotypes that appeared in both CD4 and CD8 compartments. The booster response re-showed most primary clones: around 97% CD4, approximately 90% CD8.

The V and J ends lost 3 bases and 9 bases respectively, with 15 bases between them. This CDR3 is 14 amino acids long. Germline CDR1 reads LNHDA; CDR2 reads SQIVND (reference sequence). About this clonotype: Its antigen is still unknown.

It was through 5'RACE template switching that TCR cDNA was made, with a universal primer site and UMIs added. Each CDR3 protein is one row after TCRdb ran MiXCR on the 5' RACE reads. Of about 310,000 distinct CDR3 sequences detected, roughly 3.5% appear once; the ten largest clones hold around 20%. The genes are TRBV19 and TRBJ2-1; D may be TRBD2 (6 bases). The receptor was derived from a man younger than 35 who received the YFV17D yellow fever vaccine. Sequences were derived from PBMCs, sampled on the day of the yellow fever booster vaccination. CDR3: CASSIMWNGGEQFF. CDR3 in DNA: TGTGCCAGTAGTATCATGTGGAACGGGGGTGAGCAGTTCTTC.